These T cell receptor beta chains were read from a single sample in a study of cytomegalovirus exposure and HLA in healthy donors. Assay: immunoSEQ multiplex PCR; the TCRdb copy retains only in-frame clones and omits some. The sample shows more than 150,000 clones, 80% of them seen only once. Sequencing was performed on PBMCs. These receptors came from a woman in her twenties or thirties in good health and CMV-seronegative. CDR3s include the opening cysteine and the closing phenylalanine or tryptophan. A D gene is named only where the DNA matches it firmly. Part of the rows lack a size; the others show once, few, many or a class for expanded clones.

TRBV30	.	TRBJ1-3	.	TGTGCCTGGAGTGTCGCGGCAGCCGGAAACACCATATATTTT	CAWSVAAAGNTIYF
TRBV5-1	.	TRBJ2-5	few	TGCGCCAGCAGCTTGGGGAGATCGCAAGAGACCCAGTACTTC	CASSLGRSQETQYF
TRBV19	.	TRBJ1-4	few	TGTGCCAGTAGAGTAGGGGGAACTAATGAAAAACTGTTTTTT	CASRVGGTNEKLFF
TRBV2	TRBD2	TRBJ2-7	.	TGTGCCAGCTTCCCAACCGGGGGGGCCCCGAGCTCCTACGAGCAGTACTTC	CASFPTGGAPSSYEQYF
TRBV7-3	TRBD2	TRBJ2-3	.	TGTGCCAGCAGCTTAAATCGCGGGGGTGGGGATACGCAGTATTTT	CASSLNRGGGDTQYF
TRBV29-1	.	TRBJ2-5	.	TGCCGGGCGGCGGGGACTGAGACCCAGTACTTC	CRAAGTETQYF
TRBV7-2	.	TRBJ2-1	.	TGTGCCAGCAGCTTAAGGGGGGGGTCCTACAATGAGCAGTTCTTC	CASSLRGGSYNEQFF
TRBV6-5	TRBD1	TRBJ2-7	.	TGTGCCAGCAGTTACGGGGACAGGGTGACCTACGAGCAGTACTTC	CASSYGDRVTYEQYF
TRBV7-3	.	TRBJ1-1	.	TGTGCCAGCAGCTTAACGAGAGGGGGTTACTTGAACACTGAAGCTTTCTTT	CASSLTRGGYLNTEAFF
TRBV10-3	.	TRBJ2-7	few	TGTGCCATCAATCGAGACATAGGCTACGAGCAGTACTTC	CAINRDIGYEQYF
TRBV6-5	.	TRBJ1-1	.	TGTGCCAGCATAGCCGAAAGCACTGAAGCTTTCTTT	CASIAESTEAFF
TRBV5-4	.	TRBJ2-2	.	TGTGCCAGCAGCCCTCAGGGGGGAGACACCGGGGAGCTGTTTTTT	CASSPQGGDTGELFF
TRBV7-2	TRBD1	TRBJ1-5	.	TGTGCCAGCAGCTTCGCTACAGGGGTTAATCAGCCCCAGCATTTT	CASSFATGVNQPQHF
TRBV29-1	.	TRBJ1-1	few	TGCAGCGTGGCGGCCGGGGGTTCAACCCGGAGCACTGAAGCTTTCTTT	CSVAAGGSTRSTEAFF
TRBV6-5	TRBD1	TRBJ1-1	.	TGTGCCAGCAGTTACCCGGGACAGGGGAGCACTGAAGCTTTCTTT	CASSYPGQGSTEAFF
TRBV6-1	.	TRBJ1-1	.	TGTGCCAGCACCATGACAGATATGAACACTGAAGCTTTCTTT	CASTMTDMNTEAFF
TRBV2	TRBD1	TRBJ2-7	.	TGTGCCAGCAGTCTGGACAGGGGGCCCGAGCAGTACTTC	CASSLDRGPEQYF
TRBV18	TRBD1	TRBJ1-5	once	TGTGCCAGCTCACCGGGACAGTTAAATCAGCCCCAGCATTTT	CASSPGQLNQPQHF
TRBV10-3	TRBD2	TRBJ2-7	.	TGTGCCATCAGTGGGGGGACTAGCGGAAACTCCTACGAGCAGTACTTC	CAISGGTSGNSYEQYF
TRBV4-2	.	TRBJ1-6	.	TGTGCCAGCAGCCAAGACCTCCATTCACCCCTCCACTTT	CASSQDLHSPLHF
TRBV19	.	TRBJ2-1	few	TGTGCCAGTAACGAGGGGGGGTCCTACAATGAGCAGTTCTTC	CASNEGGSYNEQFF
TRBV5-1	.	TRBJ2-3	.	TGCGCCAGCAGCTTGAGGGGGGGGGCAACCGATACGCAGTATTTT	CASSLRGGATDTQYF
TRBV27	TRBD1	TRBJ1-6	.	TGTGCCAGCAGTCCGAACAGGGGGCCGAATTCACCCCTCCACTTT	CASSPNRGPNSPLHF
TRBV7-6	.	TRBJ1-6	few	TGTGCCAGCAGCCGTGACGGGCCAGAAGGGGTCTATAATTCACCCCTCCACTTT	CASSRDGPEGVYNSPLHF
TRBV6-5	.	TRBJ2-4	.	TGTGCCAGCAGTTCCCACGGACGGGGAACCAAAAACATTCAGTACTTC	CASSSHGRGTKNIQYF
TRBV2	TRBD1	TRBJ2-7	.	TGTGCCAGCAGGGAGCGGCCCCCGGGGGACAGGGGGCCAACGGGACAGTACTTC	CASRERPPGDRGPTGQYF
TRBV18	.	TRBJ2-6	.	TGTGCCAGCTCACTAGCAGTAACTGGGGCCAACGTCCTGACTTTC	CASSLAVTGANVLTF
TRBV7-2	.	TRBJ2-5	once	TGTGCCAGCAGCTCGAGACAGCAAGAGACCCAGTACTTC	CASSSRQQETQYF
TRBV6-1	TRBD2	TRBJ2-5	.	TGTGCCAGCAGTGAAGCCCGAACTATAGCGGGGGCACGAGAGACCCAGTACTTC	CASSEARTIAGARETQYF
TRBV27	TRBD1	TRBJ2-7	.	TGTGCCAGCAGTTTATTGAGGACAGGGGGCGCCGCCTACGAGCAGTACTTC	CASSLLRTGGAAYEQYF
TRBV6-5	TRBD1	TRBJ1-6	.	TGTGCCAGTTGGGGACAGGGGATTTCTAATTCACCCCTCCACTTT	CASWGQGISNSPLHF
TRBV30	.	TRBJ1-4	.	TGTGCCTGGAGTGTATCTCAGGGTATACTGTTTTTT	CAWSVSQGILFF
TRBV5-1	.	TRBJ1-1	.	TGCGCCAGCAGCTTGGGGCAGTCCACTGAAGCTTTCTTT	CASSLGQSTEAFF
TRBV7-9	.	TRBJ2-5	.	TGTGCCAGCAGCTTAGTGGGCGGGGACTCACCCTACTTC	CASSLVGGDSPYF
TRBV10-3	TRBD1	TRBJ2-1	.	TGTGCCATCAGTGAGTACCCGACAGGGCTAAATGAGCAGTTCTTC	CAISEYPTGLNEQFF
TRBV7-8	TRBD1	TRBJ2-7	.	TGTGCCAGCAGCTTGGGGGACAGAACCTACGAGCAGTACTTC	CASSLGDRTYEQYF
TRBV6-1	.	TRBJ2-7	.	TGTGCCAGCGACGGCTTGTACAGGGCTTTCAACGAGCAGTACTTC	CASDGLYRAFNEQYF
TRBV27	TRBD2	TRBJ2-7	few	TGTGCCAGCAGTTTCGTAGCGGGGGTTCCCTTCGAGCAGTACTTC	CASSFVAGVPFEQYF
TRBV7-4	.	TRBJ1-5	.	TGTGCCAGCAGCCATACCCCCCCAGGAGGGTGTCAGCCCCAGCATTTT	CASSHTPPGGCQPQHF
TRBV5-1	.	TRBJ1-2	.	TGCGCCAGCAGCTTGGATGGCAGAGGGAACTATGGCTACACCTTC	CASSLDGRGNYGYTF
TRBV7-2	.	TRBJ2-1	once	TGTGCCAGCAGCTCCAGGTCCTCCTACAATGAGCAGTTCTTC	CASSSRSSYNEQFF
TRBV30	.	TRBJ2-1	.	TGTGCCTGGAGGATACAGGGCCTCCCCAATGAGCAGTTCTTC	CAWRIQGLPNEQFF
TRBV6-5	TRBD2	TRBJ2-1	.	TGTGCCAGCAGTAGGGGACTAGCGGCCAACAATGAGCAGTTCTTC	CASSRGLAANNEQFF
TRBV27	.	TRBJ1-2	.	TGTGCCAGCAGTTTTCGGGCAGTGGGGCTATATGGCTACACCTTC	CASSFRAVGLYGYTF
TRBV27	.	TRBJ1-5	.	TGTGCCAGCAGCTCCCTGGGCCCCTATAGCAATCAGCCCCAGCATTTT	CASSSLGPYSNQPQHF
TRBV6-5	.	TRBJ1-5	.	TGTGCCAGCAGTATTTCTAGGCAGGGGAATCAGCCCCAGCATTTT	CASSISRQGNQPQHF
TRBV2	.	TRBJ2-5	few	TGTGCCAGCAGCGAGAGGACAGCAGGACAGACCCAGTACTTC	CASSERTAGQTQYF
TRBV6-5	.	TRBJ2-7	.	TGTGCCAGCAGTTATTCTCCCCCTACGGGGTCGGAGCAGTACTTC	CASSYSPPTGSEQYF
TRBV7-3	.	TRBJ2-3	.	TGTGCCAGCAGCTTAAGTCGGGATACGCAGTATTTT	CASSLSRDTQYF
TRBV10-1	TRBD1	TRBJ2-5	few	TGCGCCAGCAGTGTAGGGACAGGGCCAGAGACCCAGTACTTC	CASSVGTGPETQYF
TRBV11-2	.	TRBJ1-1	few	TGTGCCAGCAGCGATCCGGGGGGGCTTGGAGGAGCTTTCTTT	CASSDPGGLGGAFF
TRBV5-1	TRBD2	TRBJ2-5	.	TGCGCCAGCAGCCTCGGGACTAGCGGGGACCAAGAGACCCAGTACTTC	CASSLGTSGDQETQYF
TRBV27	.	TRBJ2-6	.	TGTGCCAGCAACCTAGGCTCTGGGGCCAACGTCCTGACTTTC	CASNLGSGANVLTF